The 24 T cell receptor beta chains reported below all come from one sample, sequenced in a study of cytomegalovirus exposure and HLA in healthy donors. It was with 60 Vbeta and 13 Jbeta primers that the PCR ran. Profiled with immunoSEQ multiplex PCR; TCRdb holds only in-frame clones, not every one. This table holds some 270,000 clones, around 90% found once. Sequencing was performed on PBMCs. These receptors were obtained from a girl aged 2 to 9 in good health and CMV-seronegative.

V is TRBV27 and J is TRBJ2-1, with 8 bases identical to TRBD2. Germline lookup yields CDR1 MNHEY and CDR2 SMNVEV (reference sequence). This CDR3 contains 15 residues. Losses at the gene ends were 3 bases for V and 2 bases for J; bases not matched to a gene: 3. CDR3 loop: CASSLERGTYNEQFF. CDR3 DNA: TGTGCCAGCAGTTTGGAGCGGGGGACCTACAATGAGCAGTTCTTC.

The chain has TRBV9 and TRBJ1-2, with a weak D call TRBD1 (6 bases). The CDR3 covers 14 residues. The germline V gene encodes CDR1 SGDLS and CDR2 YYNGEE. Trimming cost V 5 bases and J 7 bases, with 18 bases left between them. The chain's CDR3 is CASRAPGGTGGYTF. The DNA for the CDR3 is TGTGCCAGCAGAGCCCCGGGGGGCACTGGTGGCTACACCTTC.

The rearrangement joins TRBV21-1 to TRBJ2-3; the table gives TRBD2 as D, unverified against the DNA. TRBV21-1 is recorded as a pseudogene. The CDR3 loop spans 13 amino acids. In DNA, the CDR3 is TGTGCCAGTCGGACTATAGGCACAGATACGCAGTATTTT. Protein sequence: CASRTIGTDTQYF.

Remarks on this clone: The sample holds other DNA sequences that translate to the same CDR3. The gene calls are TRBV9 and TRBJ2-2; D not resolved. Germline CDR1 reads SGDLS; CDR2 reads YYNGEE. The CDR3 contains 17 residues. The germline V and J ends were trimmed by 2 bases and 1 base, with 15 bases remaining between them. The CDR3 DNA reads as TGTGCCAGCAGCGTGCGAGATCTTCTCCTGAACACCGGGGAGCTGTTTTTT. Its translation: CASSVRDLLLNTGELFF.

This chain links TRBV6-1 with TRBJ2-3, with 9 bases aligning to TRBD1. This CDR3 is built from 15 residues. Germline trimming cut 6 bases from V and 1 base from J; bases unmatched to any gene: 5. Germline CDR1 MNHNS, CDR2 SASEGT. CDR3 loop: CASSQTGGRTDTQYF. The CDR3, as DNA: TGTGCCAGCAGCCAGACAGGGGGACGCACAGATACGCAGTATTTT.

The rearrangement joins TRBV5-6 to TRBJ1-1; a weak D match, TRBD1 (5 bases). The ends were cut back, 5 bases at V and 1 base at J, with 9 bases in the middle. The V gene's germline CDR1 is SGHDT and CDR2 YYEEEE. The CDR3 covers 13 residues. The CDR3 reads CASRQVGNTEAFF. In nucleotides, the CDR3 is TGTGCCAGCAGACAGGTGGGGAACACTGAAGCTTTCTTT. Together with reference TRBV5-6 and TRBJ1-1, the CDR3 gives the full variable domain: DAGVTQSPTHLIKTRGQQVTLRCSPKSGHDTVSWYQQALGQGPQFIFQYYEEEERQRGNFPDRFSGHQFPNYSSELNVNALLLGDSALYLCASRQVGNTEAFFGQGTRLTVV.

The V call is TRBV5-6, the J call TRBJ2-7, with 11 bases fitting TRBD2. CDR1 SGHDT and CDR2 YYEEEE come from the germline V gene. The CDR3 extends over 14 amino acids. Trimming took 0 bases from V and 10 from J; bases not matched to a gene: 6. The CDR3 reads CASSLEFSGRAQYF. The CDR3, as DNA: TGTGCCAGCAGCTTGGAGTTTAGCGGGAGGGCCCAGTACTTC.

The CDR3 region has the DNA TGTGCCAGTAGGATGCTAGGCACAGATACGCAGTATTTT. Protein: CASRMLGTDTQYF. The rearrangement joins TRBV19 to TRBJ2-3; D is undetermined. CDR3 length: 13 amino acids. Germline V gene lookup returns CDR1 LNHDA and CDR2 SQIVND (reference sequence). V shed 6 bases and J shed 1 base, with 8 bases lying between them.

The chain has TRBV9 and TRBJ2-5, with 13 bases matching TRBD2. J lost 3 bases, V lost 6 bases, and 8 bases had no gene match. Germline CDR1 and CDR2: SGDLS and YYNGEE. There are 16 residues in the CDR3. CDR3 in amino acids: CASTQEGLAGEETQYF. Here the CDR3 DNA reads TGTGCCAGCACGCAAGAAGGACTAGCGGGAGAAGAGACCCAGTACTTC.

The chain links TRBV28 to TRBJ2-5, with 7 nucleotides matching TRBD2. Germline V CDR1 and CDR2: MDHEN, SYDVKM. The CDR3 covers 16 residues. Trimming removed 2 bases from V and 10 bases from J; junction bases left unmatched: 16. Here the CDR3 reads CASSLRGSGYKRDQYF. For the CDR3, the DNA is TGTGCCAGCAGTTTAAGGGGTAGCGGGTACAAGAGAGACCAGTACTTC.

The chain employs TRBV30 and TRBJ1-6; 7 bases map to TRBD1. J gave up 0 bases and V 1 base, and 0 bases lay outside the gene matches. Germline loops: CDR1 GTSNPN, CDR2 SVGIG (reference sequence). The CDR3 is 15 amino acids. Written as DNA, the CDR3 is TGTGCCTGGAGTGCAGGGGGCTCCTATAATTCACCCCTCCACTTT. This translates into CAWSAGGSYNSPLHF.

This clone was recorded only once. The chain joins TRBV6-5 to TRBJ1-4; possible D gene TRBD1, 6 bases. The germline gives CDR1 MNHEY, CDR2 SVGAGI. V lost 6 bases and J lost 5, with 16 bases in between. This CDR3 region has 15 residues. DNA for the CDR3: TGTGCCAGCAGAAATATACAGGGTTTGAATGAAAAACTGTTTTTT. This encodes CASRNIQGLNEKLFF.

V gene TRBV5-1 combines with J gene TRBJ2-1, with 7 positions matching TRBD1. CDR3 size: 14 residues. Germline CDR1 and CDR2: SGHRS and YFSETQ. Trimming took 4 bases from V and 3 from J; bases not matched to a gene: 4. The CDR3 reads CASSTGTDYNEQFF. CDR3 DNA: TGCGCCAGCAGCACCGGGACAGACTACAATGAGCAGTTCTTC.

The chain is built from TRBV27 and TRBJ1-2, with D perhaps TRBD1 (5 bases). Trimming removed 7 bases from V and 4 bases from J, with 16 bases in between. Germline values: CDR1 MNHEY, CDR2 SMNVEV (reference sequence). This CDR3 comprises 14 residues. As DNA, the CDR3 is TGTGCCAGCAAACCCCGACAGATTTCCTATGGCTACACCTTC. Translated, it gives CASKPRQISYGYTF.

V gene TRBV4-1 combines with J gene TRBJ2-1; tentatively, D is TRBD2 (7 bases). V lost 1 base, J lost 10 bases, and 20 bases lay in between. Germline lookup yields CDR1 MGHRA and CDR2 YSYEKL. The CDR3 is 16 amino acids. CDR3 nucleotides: TGCGCCAGCAGCCAAGGCGCCTCACTAGGGGGGGAGGAGCAGTTCTTC. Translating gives CASSQGASLGGEEQFF.

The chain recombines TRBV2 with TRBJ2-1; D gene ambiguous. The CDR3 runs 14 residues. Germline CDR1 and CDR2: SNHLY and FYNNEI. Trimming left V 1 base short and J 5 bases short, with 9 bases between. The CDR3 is CASSEGLINNEQFF. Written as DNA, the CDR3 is TGTGCCAGCAGTGAAGGCCTAATTAACAATGAGCAGTTCTTC. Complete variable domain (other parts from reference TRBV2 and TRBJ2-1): EPEVTQTPSHQVTQMGQEVILRCVPISNHLYFYWYRQILGQKVEFLVSFYNNEISEKSEIFDDQFSVERPDGSNFTLKIRSTKLEDSAMYFCASSEGLINNEQFFGPGTRLTVL.

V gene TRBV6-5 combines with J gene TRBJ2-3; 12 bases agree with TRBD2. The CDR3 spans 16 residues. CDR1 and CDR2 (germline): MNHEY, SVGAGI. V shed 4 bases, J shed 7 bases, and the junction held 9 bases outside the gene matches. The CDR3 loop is CASSFTSGGPGYTQYF. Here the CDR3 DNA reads TGTGCCAGCAGTTTTACTAGCGGGGGGCCCGGGTATACGCAGTATTTT.

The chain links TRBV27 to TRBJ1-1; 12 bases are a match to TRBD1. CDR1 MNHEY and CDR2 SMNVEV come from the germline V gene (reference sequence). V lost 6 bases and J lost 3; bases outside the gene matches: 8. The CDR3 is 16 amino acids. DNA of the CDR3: TGTGCCAGCAGCTCGGGACAGGGGGCAGGGTACACTGAAGCTTTCTTT. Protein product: CASSSGQGAGYTEAFF.

Here the CDR3 DNA reads TGTGCCATCAGCCCCCGGACAGGCCTGGGCTACACCTTC. Protein sequence: CAISPRTGLGYTF. The chain carries TRBV10-3 and TRBJ1-2; 7 bases align to TRBD1. Germline loops: CDR1 ENHRY, CDR2 SYGVKD. The CDR3 has 13 residues. The junction had 9 bases not matched to a gene; V was cut back by 6 bases and J by 8 bases.

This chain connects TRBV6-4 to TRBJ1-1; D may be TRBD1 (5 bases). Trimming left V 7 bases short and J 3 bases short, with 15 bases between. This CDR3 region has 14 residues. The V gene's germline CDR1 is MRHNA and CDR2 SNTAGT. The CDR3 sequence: CASIGAGGYTEAFF. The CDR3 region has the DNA TGTGCCAGCATAGGGGCCGGAGGGTACACTGAAGCTTTCTTT.

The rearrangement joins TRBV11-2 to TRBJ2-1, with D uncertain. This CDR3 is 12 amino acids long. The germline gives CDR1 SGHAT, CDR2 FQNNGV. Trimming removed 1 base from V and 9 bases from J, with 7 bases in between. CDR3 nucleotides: TGTGCCAGCAGCTTAGCAGGTGGTGAGCAGTTCTTC. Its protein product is CASSLAGGEQFF.

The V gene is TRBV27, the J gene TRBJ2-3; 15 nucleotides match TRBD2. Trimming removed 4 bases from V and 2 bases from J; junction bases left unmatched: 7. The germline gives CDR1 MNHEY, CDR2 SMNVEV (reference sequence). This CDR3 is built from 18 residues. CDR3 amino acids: CASSSGLAGGLVTDTQYF. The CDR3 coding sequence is TGTGCCAGCAGTTCCGGACTAGCGGGGGGGCTTGTCACAGATACGCAGTATTTT.

The CDR3 DNA sequence: TGTGCCAGCAGTGAATCTCTGCGAGCGGAGCAGTTCTTC. It translates to CASSESLRAEQFF. The chain couples TRBV2 to TRBJ2-1; D ambiguous. This CDR3 is 13 amino acids long. CDR1 is SNHLY, CDR2 FYNNEI, per germline. The V and J ends lost 2 bases and 10 bases respectively, with 12 bases between them.

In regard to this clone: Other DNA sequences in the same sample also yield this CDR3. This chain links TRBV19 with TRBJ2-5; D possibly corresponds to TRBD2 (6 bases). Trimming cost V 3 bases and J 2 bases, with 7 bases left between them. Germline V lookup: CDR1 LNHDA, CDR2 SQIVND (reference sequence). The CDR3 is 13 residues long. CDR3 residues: CASSIGGQETQYF. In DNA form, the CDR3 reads TGTGCCAGTAGTATCGGAGGGCAAGAGACCCAGTACTTC.